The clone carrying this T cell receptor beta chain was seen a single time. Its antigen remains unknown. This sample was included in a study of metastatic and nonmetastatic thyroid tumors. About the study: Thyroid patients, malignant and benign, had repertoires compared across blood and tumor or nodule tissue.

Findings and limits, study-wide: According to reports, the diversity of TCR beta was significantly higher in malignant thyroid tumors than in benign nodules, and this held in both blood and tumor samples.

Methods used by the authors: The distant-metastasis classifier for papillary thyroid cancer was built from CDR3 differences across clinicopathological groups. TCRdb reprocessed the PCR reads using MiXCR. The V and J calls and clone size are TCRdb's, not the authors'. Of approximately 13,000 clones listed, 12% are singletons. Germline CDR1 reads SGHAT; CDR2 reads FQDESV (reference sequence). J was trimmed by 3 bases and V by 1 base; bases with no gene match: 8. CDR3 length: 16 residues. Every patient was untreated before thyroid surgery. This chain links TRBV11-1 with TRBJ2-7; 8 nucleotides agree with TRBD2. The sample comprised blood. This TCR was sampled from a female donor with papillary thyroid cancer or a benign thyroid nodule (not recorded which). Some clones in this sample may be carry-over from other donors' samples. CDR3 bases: TGTGCCAGCAGCTTAGTCGGGGGGGCCATCAGCTACGAGCAGTACTTC. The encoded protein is CASSLVGGAISYEQYF.